This entry concerns a single TCR beta chain. Its cognate antigen is unknown. CDR3 length: 14 residues. V was pared by 8 bases and J by 2 bases, with 16 bases between. CDR1 is SNHLY and CDR2 is FYNNEI in the germline V gene. The data were taken from a study of cytomegalovirus exposure and HLA in healthy donors. Study observations and caveats: The authors assumed roughly uniform sequencing depth across donors for presence/absence analyses.

The PCR was carried out with 60 Vbeta primers and 13 Jbeta primers. Generated by immunoSEQ multiplex PCR, the TCRdb table keeps only in-frame clones and is missing some. Of some 110,000 clones in the sample, approximately 70% were seen once. The chain carries TRBV2 and TRBJ2-7; perhaps TRBD2 as D (6 bases). The TCR originated in a woman aged 30 to 39 in good health and CMV-seronegative. The source material was PBMCs. This CDR3 reads CASLEGGAPYEQYF. In DNA, the CDR3 is TGTGCCAGCCTCGAGGGCGGGGCCCCCTACGAGCAGTACTTC. Full variable domain (missing parts from reference TRBV2 and TRBJ2-7): EPEVTQTPSHQVTQMGQEVILRCVPISNHLYFYWYRQILGQKVEFLVSFYNNEISEKSEIFDDQFSVERPDGSNFTLKIRSTKLEDSAMYFCASLEGGAPYEQYFGPGTRLTVT.